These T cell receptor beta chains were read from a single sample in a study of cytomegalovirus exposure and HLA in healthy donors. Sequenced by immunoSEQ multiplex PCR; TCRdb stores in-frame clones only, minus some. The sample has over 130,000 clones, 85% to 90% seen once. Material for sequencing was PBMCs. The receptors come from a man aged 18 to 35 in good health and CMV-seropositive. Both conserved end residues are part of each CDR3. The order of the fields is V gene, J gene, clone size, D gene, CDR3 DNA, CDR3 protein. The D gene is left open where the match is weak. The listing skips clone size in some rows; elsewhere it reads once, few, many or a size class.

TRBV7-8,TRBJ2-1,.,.,TGTGCCAGCAGCCATCGGGACTTCCCTATCGGTGAGCAGTTCTTC,CASSHRDFPIGEQFF
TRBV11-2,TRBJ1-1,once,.,TGTGCCAGCAGCCTTGGGACAAAGGTTGAAGCTTTCTTT,CASSLGTKVEAFF
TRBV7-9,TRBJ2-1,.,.,TGTGCCAGCATGAGGCGGGCTTCTAATGAGCAGTTCTTC,CASMRRASNEQFF
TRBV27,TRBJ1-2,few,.,TGTGCCAGCAGTTCAGGCTATGGCTACACCTTC,CASSSGYGYTF
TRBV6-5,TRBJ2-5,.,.,TGTGCCAGCAGTTCCGGGGGACTAGAGACCCAGTACTTC,CASSSGGLETQYF
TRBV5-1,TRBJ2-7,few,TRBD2,TGCGCCAGCAGCTTGGAGTCCGGGAGGATCTACGAGCAGTACTTC,CASSLESGRIYEQYF
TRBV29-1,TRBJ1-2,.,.,TGCAGCGTTCAAAGGAATGCGGGGCAGCTTAACTATGGCTACACCTTC,CSVQRNAGQLNYGYTF
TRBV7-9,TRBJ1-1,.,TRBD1,TGTGCCAGCAGAGGGACAGGGGCCACTGAAGCTTTCTTT,CASRGTGATEAFF
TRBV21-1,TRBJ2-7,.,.,TGTGCCAGCAGCAAAGACTTAGCGGGGGCTTACGAGCAGTACTTC,CASSKDLAGAYEQYF
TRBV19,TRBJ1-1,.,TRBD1,TGTGCCAGTAGTAACGGGTGGGCAGGGGGCACGAACACTGAAGCTTTCTTT,CASSNGWAGGTNTEAFF
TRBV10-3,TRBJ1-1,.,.,TGTGCCATCAGGGGGGCCTTGGTACCCAAGAACACTGAAGCTTTCTTT,CAIRGALVPKNTEAFF
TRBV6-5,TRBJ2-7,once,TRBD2,TGTGCCAGCAGCTTTGGTGAGGGAGGGTGGAACGAGCAGTACTTC,CASSFGEGGWNEQYF
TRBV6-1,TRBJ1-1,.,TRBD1,TGTGCCAGCAGGACCGGGACAGGAACCCTTGAAGCTTTCTTT,CASRTGTGTLEAFF
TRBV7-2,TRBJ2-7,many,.,TGTGCCAGCAGCTTATTAGCCCCCCGGGAGCAGTACTTC,CASSLLAPREQYF
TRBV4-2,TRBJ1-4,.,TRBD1,TGTGCCAGCAGCCAAGACCCCCGACAGGGTTTTGAAAAACTGTTTTTT,CASSQDPRQGFEKLFF
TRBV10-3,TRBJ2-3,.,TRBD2,TGTGCCATATCCGGGACTAGCGGGGGTACATCCGGAGGTACGCAGTATTTT,CAISGTSGGTSGGTQYF
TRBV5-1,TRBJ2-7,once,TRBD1,TGCGCCAGCAGCCCGGGTTATGGGACAGGGCTCGCCTACGAGCAGTACTTC,CASSPGYGTGLAYEQYF
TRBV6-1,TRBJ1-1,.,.,TGTGCCAGCAGTTCAGGAATGAACACTGAAGCTTTCTTT,CASSSGMNTEAFF
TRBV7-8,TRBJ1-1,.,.,TGTGCCAGCAGCCAAGGACAGCTGAACACTGAAGCTTTCTTT,CASSQGQLNTEAFF
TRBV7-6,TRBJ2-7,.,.,TGTGCCAGCAGCCCTGGACAGTTCTACGAGCAGTACTTC,CASSPGQFYEQYF
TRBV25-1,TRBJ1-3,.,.,TGTGCCAGCAGTGAGCAGGGTACGAACACCATATATTTT,CASSEQGTNTIYF
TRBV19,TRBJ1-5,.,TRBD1,TGTGCCAGTCTTGGGACAGGAAGAGATCAGCCCCAGCATTTT,CASLGTGRDQPQHF
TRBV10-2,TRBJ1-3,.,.,TGCGCCAGCAGTGAATCAGGGTACTCTGGAAACACCATATATTTT,CASSESGYSGNTIYF
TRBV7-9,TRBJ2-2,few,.,TGTGCCAGCACCCCACGGAGGGAGGCCGGGGAGCTGTTTTTT,CASTPRREAGELFF
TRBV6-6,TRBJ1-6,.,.,TGTGCCAGCAGGACCCCGGGACACCTATTCACCCTCCACTTT,CASRTPGHLFTLHF
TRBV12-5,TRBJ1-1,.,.,TGTGCTAGTGGTTTCTTCCTGAGGGCTTTGTCCTCTACGAACACTGAAGCTTTCTTT,CASGFFLRALSSTNTEAFF
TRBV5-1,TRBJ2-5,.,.,TGCGCCAGCAGCTCTGGGGGGGCAGAAGAGACCCAGTACTTC,CASSSGGAEETQYF
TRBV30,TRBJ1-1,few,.,TGTGCCTGGCAACAGAACACTGAAGCTTTCTTT,CAWQQNTEAFF
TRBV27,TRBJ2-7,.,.,TGTGCCAGCAGTTTAGCAGGGTCGGCCTACGAGCAGTACTTC,CASSLAGSAYEQYF
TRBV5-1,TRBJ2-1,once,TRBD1,TGCGCCAGCAGAGTAACAGGGGAGTACAATGAGCAGTTCTTC,CASRVTGEYNEQFF
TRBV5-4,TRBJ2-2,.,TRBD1,TGTGCCAGCAGACTACAGGGGATCTACACCGGGGAGCTGTTTTTT,CASRLQGIYTGELFF
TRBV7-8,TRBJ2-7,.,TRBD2,TGTGCCAGCAGCTCGCCTCGCGGGAGGGGGGACGAGCAGTACTTC,CASSSPRGRGDEQYF
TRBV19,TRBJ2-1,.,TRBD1,TGTGCCAGTAGTATAAGGGGACAGGGAATGTTCAATGAGCAGTTCTTC,CASSIRGQGMFNEQFF
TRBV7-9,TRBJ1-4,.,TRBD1,TGTGCCAGCAGCGCGGGACAGAAAAATGAAAAACTGTTTTTT,CASSAGQKNEKLFF
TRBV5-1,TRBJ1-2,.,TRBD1,TGCGCCAGCAGCTCCGGGACAGGAGGGTATGGCTACACCTTC,CASSSGTGGYGYTF
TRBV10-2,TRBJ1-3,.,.,TGCGCCAGCAGGCAGGGCAACTCTGGAAACACCATATATTTT,CASRQGNSGNTIYF
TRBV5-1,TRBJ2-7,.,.,TGCGCCAGCAGCTCGACACTTTACGAGCAGTACTTC,CASSSTLYEQYF
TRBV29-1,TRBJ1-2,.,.,TGCAGCGTTGAACACCCTTTAGGGGGAAGAGCTAACTATGGCTACACCTTC,CSVEHPLGGRANYGYTF
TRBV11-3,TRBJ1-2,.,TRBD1,TGTGCCAGCAGCTTGGAAGGGGGCGCGGGAGGCTACACCTTC,CASSLEGGAGGYTF
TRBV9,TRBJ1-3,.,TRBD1,TGTGCCAGCAGCCTAGACAGGGGTTCTGGAAACACCATATATTTT,CASSLDRGSGNTIYF
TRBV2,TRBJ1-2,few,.,TGTGCCAGCAGCTTCCAGGGCGGAGACGGCTACACCTTC,CASSFQGGDGYTF
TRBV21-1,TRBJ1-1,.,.,TGTGCCAGCAACAAAAGTGGGAGGCCCACTGAAGCTTTCTTT,CASNKSGRPTEAFF
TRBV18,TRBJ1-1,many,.,TGTGCCAGCTCCCAGGATAACACTGAAGCTTTCTTT,CASSQDNTEAFF
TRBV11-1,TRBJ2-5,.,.,TGTGCCAGCAGCAAAAACCGGTGGGGGGAAGAGACCCAGTACTTC,CASSKNRWGEETQYF
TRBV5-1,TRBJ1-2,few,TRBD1,TGCGCCAGCAGAGAGACAGGGGGCAATGGCTACACCTTC,CASRETGGNGYTF